Described below is a single T cell receptor beta chain sequence and its context. These data come from a study of control samples from healthy donors and cancer patients. Here immunoSEQ multiplex PCR was the method, and the copy in TCRdb shows in-frame clones only, minus some. Of about 180,000 clones listed, around 90% are singletons. This clonotype was sampled from a woman aged 40 to 55 in good health. Sequencing was performed on blood.

The CDR3 bases are TGTGCCAGCAGTTACTCAGGACCGGGGGGGGGAGGCTACACCTTC. Residues: CASSYSGPGGGGYTF. The V call is TRBV6-5, the J call TRBJ1-2, with D perhaps matching TRBD1 (5 bases). From germline, CDR1 is MNHEY and CDR2 SVGAGI. This CDR3 region has 15 residues. Trimming removed 0 bases from V and 8 bases from J, with 16 bases in between.